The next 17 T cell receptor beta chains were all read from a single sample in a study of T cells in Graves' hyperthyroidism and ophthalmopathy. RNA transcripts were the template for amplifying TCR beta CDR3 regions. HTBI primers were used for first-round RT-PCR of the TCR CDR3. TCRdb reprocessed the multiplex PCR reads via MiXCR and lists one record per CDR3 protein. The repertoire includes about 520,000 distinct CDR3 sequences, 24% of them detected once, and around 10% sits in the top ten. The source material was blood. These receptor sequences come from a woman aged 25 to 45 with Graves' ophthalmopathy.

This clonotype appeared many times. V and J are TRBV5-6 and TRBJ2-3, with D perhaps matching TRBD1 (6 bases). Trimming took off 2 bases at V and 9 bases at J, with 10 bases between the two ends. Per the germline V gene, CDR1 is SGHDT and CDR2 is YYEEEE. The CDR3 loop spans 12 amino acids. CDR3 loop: CASSFSQGTQYF. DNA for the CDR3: TGTGCCAGCAGCTTTTCACAGGGAACGCAGTATTTT.

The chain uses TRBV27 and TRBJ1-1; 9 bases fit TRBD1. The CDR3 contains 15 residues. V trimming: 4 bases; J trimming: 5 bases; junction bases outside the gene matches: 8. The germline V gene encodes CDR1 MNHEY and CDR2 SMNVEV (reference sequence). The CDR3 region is CASSSGQGRLTEAFF. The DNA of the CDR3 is TGTGCCAGCAGTTCAGGACAGGGGAGATTGACTGAAGCTTTCTTT.

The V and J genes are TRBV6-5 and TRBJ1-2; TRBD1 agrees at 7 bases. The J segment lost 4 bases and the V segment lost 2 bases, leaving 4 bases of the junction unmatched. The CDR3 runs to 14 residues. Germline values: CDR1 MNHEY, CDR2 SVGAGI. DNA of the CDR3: TGTGCCAGCAGTTACGGACAGGCTTTCTATGGCTACACCTTC. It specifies CASSYGQAFYGYTF.

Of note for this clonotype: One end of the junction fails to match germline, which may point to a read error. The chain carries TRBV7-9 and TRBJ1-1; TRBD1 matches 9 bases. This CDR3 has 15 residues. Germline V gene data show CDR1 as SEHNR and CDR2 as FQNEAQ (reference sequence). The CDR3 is CASSLQGAGDSEAFF. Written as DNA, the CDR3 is TGTGCCAGCAGCCTACAGGGGGCTGGGGACTCTGAGGCTTTCTTT.

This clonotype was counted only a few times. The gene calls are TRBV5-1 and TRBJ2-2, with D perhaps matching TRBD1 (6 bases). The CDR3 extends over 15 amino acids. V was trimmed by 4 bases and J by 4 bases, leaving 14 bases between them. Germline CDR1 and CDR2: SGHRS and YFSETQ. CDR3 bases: TGCGCCAGCAGCGGAGACCAGGGGATCACCGGGGAGCTGTTTTTT. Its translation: CASSGDQGITGELFF.

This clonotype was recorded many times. CDR3 in amino acids: CASSPAGGDTYGYTF. For the CDR3, the DNA is TGTGCCAGCAGTCCAGCGGGGGGTGATACCTATGGCTACACCTTC. The V gene is TRBV7-3, the J gene TRBJ1-2; D may be TRBD1 (5 bases). The CDR3 totals 15 residues. The germline CDR1 and CDR2 sequences are SGHTA and FQGTGA. Trimming removed 6 bases at V and 4 bases at J, with 18 bases between.

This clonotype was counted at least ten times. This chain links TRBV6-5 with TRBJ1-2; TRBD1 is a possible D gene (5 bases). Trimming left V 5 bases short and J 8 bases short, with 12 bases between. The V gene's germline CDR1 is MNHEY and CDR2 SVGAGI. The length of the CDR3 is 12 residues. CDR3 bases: TGTGCCAGCAGTCACCCGACAGCCGGCTACACCTTC. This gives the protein CASSHPTAGYTF.

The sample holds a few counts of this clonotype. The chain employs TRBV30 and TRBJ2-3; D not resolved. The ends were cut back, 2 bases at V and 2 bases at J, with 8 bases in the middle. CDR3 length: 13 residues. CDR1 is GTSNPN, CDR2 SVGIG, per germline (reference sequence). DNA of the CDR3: TGTGCCTGGAGTTACCGGTTCACAGATACGCAGTATTTT. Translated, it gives CAWSYRFTDTQYF.

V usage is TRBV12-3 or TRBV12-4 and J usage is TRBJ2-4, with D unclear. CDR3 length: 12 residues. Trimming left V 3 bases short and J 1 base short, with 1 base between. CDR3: CASSFAKNIQYF. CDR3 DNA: TGTGCCAGCAGTTTCGCCAAAAACATTCAGTACTTC.

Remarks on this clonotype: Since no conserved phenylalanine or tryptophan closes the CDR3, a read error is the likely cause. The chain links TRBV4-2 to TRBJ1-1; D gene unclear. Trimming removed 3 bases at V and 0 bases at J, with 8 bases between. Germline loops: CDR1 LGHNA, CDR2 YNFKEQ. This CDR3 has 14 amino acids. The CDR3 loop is CASSHLGLNTEAFY. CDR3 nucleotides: TGTGCCAGCAGCCATTTAGGTTTGAACACTGAAGCTTTCTAT.

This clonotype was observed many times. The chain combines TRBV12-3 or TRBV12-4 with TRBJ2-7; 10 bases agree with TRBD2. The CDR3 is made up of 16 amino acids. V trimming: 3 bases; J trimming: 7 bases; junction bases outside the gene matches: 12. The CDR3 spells CASSFQSSGGPREQYF. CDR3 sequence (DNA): TGTGCCAGCAGTTTTCAGTCTAGCGGGGGACCTAGAGAGCAGTACTTC.

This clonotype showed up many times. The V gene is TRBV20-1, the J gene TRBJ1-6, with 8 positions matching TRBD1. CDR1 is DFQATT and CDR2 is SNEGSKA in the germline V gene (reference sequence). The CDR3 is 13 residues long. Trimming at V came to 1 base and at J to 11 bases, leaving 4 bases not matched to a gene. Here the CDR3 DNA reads TGCAGTGCTAGAGGGACAGGGTATCCACCCCTCCACTTT. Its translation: CSARGTGYPPLHF.

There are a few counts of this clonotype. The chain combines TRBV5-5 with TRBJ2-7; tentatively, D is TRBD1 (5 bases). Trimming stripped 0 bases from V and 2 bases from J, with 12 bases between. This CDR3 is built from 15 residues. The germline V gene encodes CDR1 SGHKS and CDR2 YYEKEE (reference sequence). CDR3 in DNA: TGTGCCAGCAGCTTGGGTGGGGCCACGACCTACGAGCAGTACTTC. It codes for CASSLGGATTYEQYF.

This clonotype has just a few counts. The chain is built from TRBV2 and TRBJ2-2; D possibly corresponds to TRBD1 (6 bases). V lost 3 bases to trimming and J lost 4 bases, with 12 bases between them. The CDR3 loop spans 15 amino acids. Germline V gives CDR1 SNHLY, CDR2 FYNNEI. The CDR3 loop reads CASSDQGRITGELFF. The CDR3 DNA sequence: TGTGCCAGCAGTGATCAGGGGCGTATCACCGGGGAGCTGTTTTTT.

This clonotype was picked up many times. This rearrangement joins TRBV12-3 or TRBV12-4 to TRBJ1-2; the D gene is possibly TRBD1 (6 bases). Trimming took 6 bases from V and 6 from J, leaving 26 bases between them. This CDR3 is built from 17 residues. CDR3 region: CASRFNVVLGASDGYTF. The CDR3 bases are TGTGCCAGCAGATTTAATGTTGTGTTGGGGGCGTCGGATGGCTACACCTTC.

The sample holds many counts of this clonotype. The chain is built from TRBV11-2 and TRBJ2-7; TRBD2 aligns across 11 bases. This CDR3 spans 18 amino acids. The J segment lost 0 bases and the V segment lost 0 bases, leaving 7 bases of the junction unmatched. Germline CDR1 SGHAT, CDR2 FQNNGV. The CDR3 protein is CASSLEASGGSSSYEQYF. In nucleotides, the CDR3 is TGTGCCAGCAGCTTAGAAGCTAGCGGGGGGTCAAGCTCCTACGAGCAGTACTTC.

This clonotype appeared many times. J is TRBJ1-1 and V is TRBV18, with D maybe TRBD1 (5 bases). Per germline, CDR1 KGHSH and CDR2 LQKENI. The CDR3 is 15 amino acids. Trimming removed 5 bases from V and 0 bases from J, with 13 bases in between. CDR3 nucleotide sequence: TGTGCCAGCTCAGGTGGGCAGGGCATGAACACTGAAGCTTTCTTT. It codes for CASSGGQGMNTEAFF.